Shown below are 21 T cell receptor beta chains from a single sample sequenced in a study of early T cells in non-severe SARS-CoV-2 infection. TCRdb independently ran MiXCR on the 5' RACE reads; one entry per CDR3 protein. The sample consists of about 56,000 distinct CDR3 sequences, more than 12% of them appearing once. Sequencing was performed on whole blood, taken at baseline. These receptors came from an adult who was a healthcare worker with PCR-confirmed SARS-CoV-2 infection or an uninfected control (not recorded which).

Only a few counts were recorded for this clonotype. The J gene is TRBJ2-7, the V gene TRBV6-1; 13 positions agree with TRBD2. Germline V lookup: CDR1 MNHNS, CDR2 SASEGT. The CDR3 has 15 residues. Germline trimming cut 11 bases from V and 5 bases from J; bases unmatched to any gene: 12. The CDR3 reads CAGTRTSGSRNEQYF. The CDR3 DNA reads TGTGCCGGGACTCGGACTAGCGGGAGTAGGAACGAGCAGTACTTC.

This clonotype was seen at least ten times. The chain employs TRBV30 and TRBJ2-5; D call uncertain. In germline, CDR1 is GTSNPN, CDR2 SVGIG (reference sequence). V lost 0 bases to trimming and J lost 1 base, with 9 bases between them. This CDR3 is 14 amino acids long. The CDR3 coding sequence is TGTGCCTGGAGTGTGTGGGGAACCCAAGAGACCCAGTACTTC. Encoded protein: CAWSVWGTQETQYF.

This chain connects TRBV12-3 or TRBV12-4 to TRBJ1-5, with D hard to call. The CDR3 sequence is 14 residues long. V was clipped by 0 bases and J by 3 bases, with 6 bases between them. CDR3 sequence (DNA): TGTGCCAGCAGTTTAGCAGGAAACAATCAGCCCCAGCATTTT. As protein: CASSLAGNNQPQHF.

CDR3 sequence: CATSDNRDGRNEQFF. The CDR3 DNA is TGTGCCACCAGTGACAACCGGGACGGTCGCAATGAGCAGTTCTTC. The chain is built from TRBV24-1 and TRBJ2-1; D may correspond to TRBD1 or TRBD2 (5 bases each). Germline V gene data show CDR1 as KGHDR and CDR2 as SFDVKD. Trimming took 4 bases from V and 6 from J, leaving 15 bases between them. This CDR3 is 15 amino acids long.

The chain joins TRBV4-1 to TRBJ2-5; D is unclear. Trimming removed 0 bases at V and 6 bases at J, with 11 bases between. The CDR3 sequence is 14 residues long. CDR1 MGHRA and CDR2 YSYEKL come from the germline V gene. The CDR3 DNA reads TGCGCCAGCAGCCAAGAACAATGGGAACAGACCCAGTACTTC. Amino acids: CASSQEQWEQTQYF.

The table lists this clonotype with a few counts. V gene TRBV6-5 combines with J gene TRBJ2-7; perhaps D is TRBD1 or TRBD2 (5 bases each). Per the germline V gene, CDR1 is MNHEY and CDR2 is SVGAGI. The CDR3 sequence is 14 residues long. V was clipped by 0 bases and J by 2 bases, with 8 bases between them. The CDR3 DNA is TGTGCCAGCAGTTACTCTAGGGACGCCTACGAGCAGTACTTC. Protein: CASSYSRDAYEQYF.

This clonotype showed up just a few times. The V and J genes are TRBV20-1 and TRBJ2-5; the match to TRBD1 covers 7 bases. V lost 4 bases and J lost 1; bases outside the gene matches: 9. Germline CDR1 and CDR2: DFQATT and SNEGSKA (reference sequence). The CDR3 contains 15 residues. The chain's CDR3 is CSATEKTGPQETQYF. The CDR3 bases are TGCAGTGCTACAGAAAAGACAGGGCCCCAAGAGACCCAGTACTTC.

This clonotype was detected ten times or more. The rearrangement uses TRBV6-4 and TRBJ1-2; D is uncertain. The CDR3 length is 13 residues. The germline V gene has CDR1 MRHNA and CDR2 SNTAGT. V was trimmed by 0 bases and J by 8 bases, leaving 10 bases between them. Here the CDR3 reads CASSDSDMGGYTF. CDR3 DNA: TGTGCCAGCAGTGACTCCGACATGGGCGGCTACACCTTC.

This chain connects TRBV11-2 to TRBJ2-3; unclear D gene. The CDR3 has 15 residues. Germline lookup yields CDR1 SGHAT and CDR2 FQNNGV. V lost 0 bases, J lost 2 bases, and 9 bases lay in between. CDR3 loop: CASSLDTPNTDTQYF. The CDR3, as DNA: TGTGCCAGCAGCTTAGATACACCGAACACAGATACGCAGTATTTT.

Concerning this clonotype itself: A junction boundary mismatches the germline segment, possibly from a read error. The chain employs TRBV28 and TRBJ2-1; D may correspond to TRBD1 or TRBD2 (6 bases each). The germline V gene encodes CDR1 MDHEN and CDR2 SYDVKM. This CDR3 contains 12 residues. CDR3 residues: CTSSLGGNEQFF. CDR3 sequence (DNA): TGTACCAGCAGTTTAGGGGGGAATGAGCAGTTCTTC.

This clonotype was seen at least ten times. The chain links TRBV18 to TRBJ2-7; 7 bases match TRBD1. This CDR3 is built from 14 residues. Germline-derived CDR1 and CDR2 are KGHSH and LQKENI. The junction had 6 bases not matched to a gene; V was cut back by 6 bases and J by 1 base. CDR3 DNA: TGTGCCAGCTCCCCAGGGGGTAGATCCTACGAGCAGTACTTC. Translating gives CASSPGGRSYEQYF.

This chain connects TRBV2 to TRBJ2-3, with D possibly matching TRBD2 (5 bases). Germline CDR1 reads SNHLY; CDR2 reads FYNNEI. This CDR3 has 12 residues. V lost 6 bases and J lost 1, with 5 bases in between. CDR3 residues: CASREGTDTQYF. The DNA of the CDR3 is TGTGCCAGCAGGGAGGGCACAGATACGCAGTATTTT. Variable domain in full (rest from reference TRBV2 and TRBJ2-3): EPEVTQTPSHQVTQMGQEVILRCVPISNHLYFYWYRQILGQKVEFLVSFYNNEISEKSEIFDDQFSVERPDGSNFTLKIRSTKLEDSAMYFCASREGTDTQYFGPGTRLTVL.

The chain links TRBV19 to TRBJ2-1, with D possibly TRBD2 on 6 matching bases. CDR1 and CDR2 (germline): LNHDA, SQIVND (reference sequence). The CDR3 contains 14 residues. V lost 9 bases to trimming and J lost 8 bases, with 20 bases between them. The CDR3 sequence: CASQGTRSSDEQFF. CDR3 nucleotide sequence: TGTGCCAGCCAAGGGACTCGAAGCTCCGATGAGCAGTTCTTC.

V and J are TRBV7-8 and TRBJ2-3; TRBD1 might be the D (5 bases). Trimming shortened V by 4 bases and J by 7 bases, and 15 bases separated the two germline ends. CDR1 is SGHVS and CDR2 is FQNEAQ in the germline V gene. The CDR3 spans 14 residues. CDR3 sequence: CASSSARTKYTQYF. CDR3 bases: TGTGCCAGCAGCTCAGCCCGGACAAAGTATACGCAGTATTTT.

This clonotype has more than one count but fewer than ten. This chain joins TRBV7-6 and TRBJ1-1; no reliable D call. Trimming stripped 4 bases from V and 8 bases from J, with 14 bases between. This CDR3 contains 13 residues. The germline V gene has CDR1 SGHVS and CDR2 FNYEAQ. DNA of the CDR3: TGTGCCAGCAGCTACTCCTCCCCGGGAGAAGCTTTCTTT. Encoded protein: CASSYSSPGEAFF.

This clonotype was counted ten times or more. This chain links TRBV28 with TRBJ2-7; D remains ambiguous. This CDR3 comprises 15 residues. CDR1 MDHEN and CDR2 SYDVKM come from the germline V gene. Deletions cut 2 bases from V and 0 bases from J, with 11 bases between. DNA for the CDR3: TGTGCCAGCAGTTTAACGGACCCGAGCTCCTACGAGCAGTACTTC. Its translation is CASSLTDPSSYEQYF.

This clonotype has a count of ten or more. The rearrangement uses TRBV10-3 and TRBJ2-3; maybe TRBD1 (5 bases). Between the trimmed V and J ends, which lost 2 bases and 2 bases, there was a span of 8 bases. The CDR3 contains 14 residues. Per the germline V gene, CDR1 is ENHRY and CDR2 is SYGVKD. CDR3 region: CAISEGASTDTQYF. In nucleotides, the CDR3 is TGTGCCATCAGTGAGGGGGCTTCCACAGATACGCAGTATTTT.

This clonotype was counted between two and nine times. The CDR3 protein is CSASAGTGVHEQYF. For the CDR3, the DNA is TGCAGTGCTAGTGCCGGGACAGGGGTCCACGAGCAGTACTTC. The chain links TRBV20-1 to TRBJ2-7; 10 nucleotides line up with TRBD1. CDR1 is DFQATT and CDR2 is SNEGSKA in the germline V gene (reference sequence). With 3 bases clipped from V and 5 bases from J, the junction kept 7 bases outside the gene matches. CDR3 length: 14 residues.

This clonotype came up many times. This chain uses TRBV10-1 with TRBJ1-5; D is ambiguous. Trimming removed 5 bases from V and 4 bases from J, with 9 bases in between. Germline V gene data show CDR1 as WNHNN and CDR2 as SYGVQD (reference sequence). The CDR3 totals 13 residues. The CDR3 loop reads CASSPGPNQPQHF. Written as DNA, the CDR3 is TGCGCCAGCAGTCCTGGACCAAATCAGCCCCAGCATTTT.

V and J are TRBV12-3 or TRBV12-4 and TRBJ1-5; the D is unclear. V lost 6 bases and J 7 bases, leaving 7 bases between the germline ends. This CDR3 comprises 11 residues. CDR3 in DNA: TGTGCCAGCAGCAAGGGACAGCCCCAGCATTTT. It codes for CASSKGQPQHF.

The chain carries TRBV12-3 or TRBV12-4 and TRBJ2-3; the D is unclear. This CDR3 is built from 11 residues. The V and J ends lost 4 bases and 6 bases respectively, with 5 bases between them. The CDR3 DNA reads TGTGCCAGCAGTTCCTCGGATACGCAGTATTTT. Residues: CASSSSDTQYF.